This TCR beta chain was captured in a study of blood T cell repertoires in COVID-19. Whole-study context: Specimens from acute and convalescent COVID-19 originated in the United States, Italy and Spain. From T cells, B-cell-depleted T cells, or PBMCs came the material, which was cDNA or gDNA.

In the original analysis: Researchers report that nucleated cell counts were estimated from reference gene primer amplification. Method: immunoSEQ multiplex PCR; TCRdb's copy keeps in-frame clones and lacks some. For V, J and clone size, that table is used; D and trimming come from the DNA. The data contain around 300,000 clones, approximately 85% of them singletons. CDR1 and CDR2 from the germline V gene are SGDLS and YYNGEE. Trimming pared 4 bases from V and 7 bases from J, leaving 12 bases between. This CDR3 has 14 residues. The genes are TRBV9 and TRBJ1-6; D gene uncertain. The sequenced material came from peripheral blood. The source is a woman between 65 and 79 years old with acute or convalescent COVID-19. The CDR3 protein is CASSSTGGNSPLHF. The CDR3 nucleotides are TGTGCCAGCAGCTCCACGGGAGGGAATTCACCCCTCCACTTT.